This T cell receptor (beta chain) was obtained from a study of blood T cell repertoires in COVID-19. Overall study context: Acute and convalescent COVID-19 samples came from the United States, Italy and Spain. PBMCs, B-cell-depleted T cells, or T cells were the source of the cDNA or gDNA that made up the material.

V dropped 4 bases and J dropped 1; count of bases not matched to a gene: 5. The CDR3 is 15 residues long. Germline CDR1 is SGDLS and CDR2 is YYNGEE. Assay used: immunoSEQ multiplex PCR; TCRdb lists only in-frame clones, some missing. There are about 310,000 clones in the sample; 70% to 90% occur only once, and roughly 1.3% lies in the top ten. The rearrangement joins TRBV9 to TRBJ2-5, with 9 bases aligning to TRBD2. The sequenced sample consisted of peripheral blood. The clonotype originates from an older man with acute or convalescent COVID-19. CDR3 loop: CASSFPAGGQETQYF. CDR3 bases: TGTGCCAGCAGCTTCCCAGCGGGGGGCCAAGAGACCCAGTACTTC.